This TCR beta chain comes out of a study of T-cell reconstitution after alpha-beta-depleted transplantation in children. V trimming: 5 bases; J trimming: 5 bases; junction bases outside the gene matches: 9. Germline values: CDR1 SGHVS, CDR2 FNYEAQ. The CDR3 extends over 16 amino acids. Comments on this clonotype: As yet, its antigen is unknown.

Unique molecular identifiers were incorporated during preparation of the TCRbeta library. Via MiXCR, TCRdb re-called the PCR reads, giving one row per CDR3 protein. Of around 270,000 distinct CDR3 sequences in the sample, about 7.3% are singletons; the top ten hold approximately 9.6%. Study outcomes and limitations: Where some patients showed high TCRbeta diversity at day 60, it came from recipient T cells and thymic progenitors that had survived. T-cell counts and diversity were attributed mostly to newly produced T cells one year after transplant. Several hundred expanded graft clones reportedly were the source of alpha-beta T cells about two months after transplant.

Sequencing used peripheral blood, obtained 360 days after TCRalphabeta/CD19-depleted stem cell transplant. V usage is TRBV7-6 and J usage is TRBJ2-5, with 12 bases aligning to TRBD1. The TCR sequence derives from a female patient aged 2-15 years who had a stem cell transplant for Fanconi anemia, so the T cells may come from the graft donor. CDR3 sequence reads: CASSISGTGGAETQYF. DNA of the CDR3: TGTGCCAGCAGCATCTCCGGGACAGGGGGCGCGGAGACCCAGTACTTC.